The present entry profiles one TCR beta chain with its context. Its target is not known. Primers included in the PCR were 60 Vbeta and 13 Jbeta primers. The protocol was immunoSEQ multiplex PCR, while the TCRdb copy is restricted to in-frame clones and leaves out a portion. The listing records 100,000 to 150,000 clones. This sample was taken from a study of cytomegalovirus exposure and HLA in healthy donors. Study-wide results and limits: Across all donors, roughly uniform sequencing depth was an assumption of the presence/absence analyses.

The CDR3 totals 16 residues. V was clipped by 5 bases and J by 0 bases, with 14 bases between them. Germline V gene data show CDR1 as SGHVS and CDR2 as FQNEAQ. The V and J genes are TRBV7-8 and TRBJ2-1; D not resolved. The sequenced sample consisted of PBMCs. The receptor was isolated from a man in his forties in good health and CMV-seronegative. The CDR3 coding sequence is TGTGCCAGCAGCCCCGGCAGGATGGGCTCCTACAATGAGCAGTTCTTC. It yields the protein CASSPGRMGSYNEQFF.